Below are 14 T cell receptor beta chains sequenced from a single sample in a study of tissue T cells after allogeneic stem cell transplantation (dated by TCRdb to 2022 to 2024). Interpreted using the paper, the time point label stands for: mouse harvest day 14 after allogeneic transplant. Each mouse graft consisted of 10^7 T-cell-depleted bone marrow cells plus 10^6 splenic CD5+ T cells and was given by tail vein injection. The protocol used for the library was the immunoSEQ multiplex PCR assay. TCRdb provides this immuneACCESS table in a form limited to in-frame rearrangements. Some clones are lacking; in checked studies, under half of them reflect an unresolved V gene, and why the rest are absent is not known. Present in this sample are approximately 5,100 clones, around 32% of which were seen just once. The top ten clonotypes cover approximately 9% of the sample. Sequencing was carried out using skin. These receptors came from a female BALB/c mouse given C57BL/6 T cells with graft-versus-host disease after an allogeneic hematopoietic cell transplant.

In regard to this clone: Germline and genes: mouse. CDR3 DNA, as far as it was read: TGTGCCAGCAGCTTAGAACAGGGGGCCTATGAACAGTAC. This gives the protein CASSLEQGAYEQY. The entire CDR3 protein reads CASSLEQGAYEQYF. The V and J genes are TRBV3 and TRBJ2-7; 8 nucleotides align to TRBD1. The read ends 1 residue before the CDR3 terminus; that terminus is restored from the germline J gene. V dropped 1 base and J dropped 2; count of bases not matched to a gene: 1. Germline CDR1 and CDR2: SNHLY and FYNGKV (reference sequence). The CDR3 is 14 amino acids.

This clone was counted a few times. Mouse names are used for the genes. Read coverage stops 1 residue before the CDR3 terminus; the germline J gene supplies the remainder. The chain uses TRBV26 and TRBJ2-4; D is ambiguous. V lost 3 bases and J lost 2, with 9 bases in between. Germline-derived CDR1 and CDR2 are KGHPV and FQNQEV (reference sequence). The CDR3 contains 14 residues. The CDR3 bases that were read are TGTGCCAGCAGTCTCGACACCCTTCAAAACACCTTGTAC. Translation gives CASSLDTLQNTLY. The full CDR3 protein is CASSLDTLQNTLYF.

Within the sample, this clone is medium-sized. The gene names here belong to mouse. The read falls 1 residue short of the CDR3 end, and the missing part is taken from the germline J gene. This chain uses TRBV3 with TRBJ1-4; a possible D gene is TRBD1 (5 bases). V was clipped by 2 bases and J by 3 bases, with 7 bases between them. The CDR3 extends over 14 amino acids. Germline CDR1 SNHLY, CDR2 FYNGKV (reference sequence). The CDR3 is CASSLWTPNERLFF. CDR3 DNA, as far as it was read: TGTGCCAGCAGCTTATGGACACCCAACGAAAGATTATTT.

For this clone: A much larger clone lies one base from this, so it may be a read error. Here the gene names and germline are mouse. Read data end 1 residue before the CDR3 end; the end is taken from the germline J gene. The J gene is TRBJ1-4, the V gene TRBV24, with D possibly TRBD1 on 6 matching bases. Germline CDR1 KGHTA, CDR2 FRNEEI. The CDR3 has 14 amino acids. The sequenced CDR3 bases are TGTGCCAGCGGTCTGCAGGGGCCCAACGAAAGATTATTT. This encodes CASGLQGPNERLF. The full-length CDR3 reads as CASGLQGPNERLFF.

This clone is large. Genes and germline are mouse. The CDR3 is cut off 1 residue early in the read; its end comes from the germline J gene. J is TRBJ2-1 and V is TRBV19; TRBD2 matches at 9 bases. CDR3 size: 14 residues. The J segment lost 1 base and the V segment lost 7 bases, leaving 3 bases of the junction unmatched. Per germline, CDR1 FNHDT and CDR2 SITEND (reference sequence). CDR3 protein: CASRDWENYAEQFF. The DNA read from the CDR3 is TGTGCCAGCCGGGACTGGGAGAACTATGCTGAGCAGTTC.

On this clone itself: Genes and germline are mouse. The CDR3 goes on 1 residue after the read ends, and that part is filled in from the germline J gene. The V gene is TRBV13-2, the J gene TRBJ2-5, with D tentatively TRBD1 (6 bases). CDR3 size: 14 residues. Germline-derived CDR1 and CDR2 are NNHNN and SYGAGS (reference sequence). Trimming took 0 bases from V and 4 from J, leaving 9 bases between them. Incomplete CDR3 DNA: TGTGCCAGCGGTGATGCCAGGGGTAAAGACACCCAGTAC. Amino acid sequence: CASGDARGKDTQY. The full CDR3 sequence reads CASGDARGKDTQYF.

To note about this clone: Gene names follow the mouse nomenclature. The read gets to within 1 residue of the CDR3 end, and the germline J gene fills in the rest. The genes are TRBV26 and TRBJ2-5, with TRBD1 matching 7 bases. V lost 6 bases, J lost 6 bases, and 9 bases stayed unmatched. Germline values: CDR1 KGHPV, CDR2 FQNQEV (reference sequence). This CDR3 is 14 amino acids long. The CDR3 bases that were read are TGTGCCAGCAGCCCCGACAGGGTGAGGGACACCCAGTAC. Protein: CASSPDRVRDTQY. The full CDR3 protein is CASSPDRVRDTQYF.

Concerning this clone: Mouse gene names apply. The CDR3 is cut off 1 residue early in the read; its end comes from the germline J gene. This sequence joins TRBV26 and TRBJ2-3; 8 bases fit TRBD2. Per germline, CDR1 KGHPV and CDR2 FQNQEV (reference sequence). The junction had 0 bases not matched to a gene; V was cut back by 0 bases and J by 1 base. The CDR3 spans 15 residues. The sequenced part of the CDR3 DNA is TGTGCCAGCAGTCTGTCACTGGGGGGTGCAGAAACGCTGTAT. Translated, it gives CASSLSLGGAETLY. The full CDR3 protein is CASSLSLGGAETLYF.

Regarding this clone: Here the gene names and germline are mouse. Read sequence stops 1 residue before the CDR3 end, and the germline J gene provides the missing end. J is TRBJ2-1 and V is TRBV1; 8 nucleotides line up with TRBD2. The CDR3 consists of 14 residues. With V trimmed by 3 bases and J by 6 bases, 4 bases remained unmatched. Germline loops: CDR1 NSQYPW, CDR2 LRSPGD (reference sequence). The CDR3 protein is CTCSASWGVAEQFF. The CDR3 bases that were read are TGCACCTGCAGTGCGTCCTGGGGGGTTGCTGAGCAGTTC.

The sample holds a few counts of this clone. Gene labels here are mouse ones. CDR3 DNA, as far as it was read: TGTGCCAGCGGTGACAGGACTGGAAATACGCTCTAT. Protein sequence: CASGDRTGNTLY. The CDR3 as a whole reads CASGDRTGNTLYF. The V gene is TRBV13-2, the J gene TRBJ1-3; D gene unclear. The CDR3 is cut off 1 residue early in the read; its end comes from the germline J gene. V lost 2 bases to trimming and J lost 2 bases, with 5 bases between them. Per the germline V gene, CDR1 is NNHNN and CDR2 is SYGAGS (reference sequence). This CDR3 has 13 amino acids.

With regard to this clone: Here the gene names and germline are mouse. The sequence runs out 1 residue before the end of the CDR3; the remainder is reconstructed from the germline J gene. The rearrangement joins TRBV5 to TRBJ2-5, with 12 bases identical to TRBD2. CDR1 and CDR2 from the germline V gene are LGHNA and YNLKQL (reference sequence). The CDR3 is made up of 16 amino acids. Unmatched junction bases numbered 2, after V lost 4 bases and J lost 0 bases. The CDR3 region is CASSPDWGGNQDTQYF. The sequenced CDR3 bases are TGTGCCAGCAGCCCGGACTGGGGGGGGAACCAAGACACCCAGTAC.

In its sample, this clone is medium-sized. Gene names and germline match the mouse. The read ends 1 residue shy of where the CDR3 ends; the end is completed using the germline J gene. The chain carries TRBV19 and TRBJ2-2; TRBD2 agrees at 9 bases. J gave up 4 bases and V 3 bases, and 4 bases lay outside the gene matches. Germline V CDR1 and CDR2: FNHDT, SITEND (reference sequence). The CDR3 extends over 15 amino acids. CDR3 sequence: CASSNWGASTGQLYF. CDR3 bases read: TGTGCCAGCAGTAACTGGGGGGCCAGCACCGGGCAGCTCTAC. Based on the CDR3 plus reference TRBV19 and TRBJ2-2, the full variable domain is GGIITQTPKFLIGQEGQKLTLKCQQNFNHDTMYWYRQDSGKGLRLIYYSITENDLQKGDLSEGYDASREKKSSFSLTVTSAQKNEMAVFLCASSNWGASTGQLYFGEGSKLTVL.

Concerning this clone: Gene names and germline match the mouse. The sequenced fragment ends 1 residue before the CDR3 boundary, so the rest is inferred from the germline J gene. The chain carries TRBV26 and TRBJ2-4; 10 bases line up with TRBD2. J gave up 8 bases and V 3 bases, and 5 bases lay outside the gene matches. In germline, CDR1 is KGHPV, CDR2 FQNQEV (reference sequence). This CDR3 region has 14 residues. CDR3 residues: CASSLGLGEGTLYF. Incomplete CDR3 DNA: TGTGCCAGCAGTCTCGGACTGGGGGAGGGCACCTTGTAC.

Remarks on this clone: Gene labels here are mouse ones. From the germline J gene comes the end of the CDR3, since the read stops 1 residue before it. The chain joins TRBV12-2 to TRBJ2-2; 9 nucleotides agree with TRBD1. The CDR3 has 15 amino acids. Unmatched junction bases numbered 6, after V lost 2 bases and J lost 6 bases. CDR1 and CDR2 (germline): SGHLS, HYDKME. CDR3 bases read: TGTGCCAGCTCTCCACGGACAGGGGTGGCCGGGCAGCTCTAC. This translates into CASSPRTGVAGQLY. The CDR3 in its entirety is CASSPRTGVAGQLYF.